Below, 4 T cell receptor beta chains from the same sample are listed, as sequenced in a study of T cells in Graves' hyperthyroidism and ophthalmopathy. Amplification of TCR beta CDR3 regions was performed using RNA transcripts as template. During a first-round RT-PCR of the TCR CDR3, the HTBI primer set was used. One entry per CDR3 protein, called by TCRdb with MiXCR from the multiplex PCR reads. The sample yields 380,000 or so distinct CDR3 sequences, roughly 14% seen once. The specimen was blood. The receptors stem from a man aged 25-45 years with Graves' hyperthyroidism that later progressed to Graves' ophthalmopathy.

CDR3 nucleotide sequence: TGTGCCAGGTCACTTGGGACTAGCGGGGGGGCGCGTTACAATGAGCAGTTCTTC. Its protein product is CARSLGTSGGARYNEQFF. The chain is built from TRBV7-3 and TRBJ2-1; the match to TRBD2 covers 16 bases. Unmatched junction bases numbered 12, after V lost 9 bases and J lost 4 bases. CDR1 and CDR2 from the germline V gene are SGHTA and FQGTGA. The CDR3 spans 18 residues.

This clonotype was detected many times. V and J are TRBV5-1 and TRBJ2-1; D gene ambiguous. The CDR3 totals 11 residues. V shed 1 base and J shed 8 bases, with 4 bases lying between them. Per germline, CDR1 SGHRS and CDR2 YFSETQ. CDR3 in DNA: TGCGCCAGCAGCTTGTTTGATGAGCAGTTCTTC. This codes for CASSLFDEQFF.

This chain joins TRBV15 and TRBJ2-1; D is perhaps TRBD2 (6 bases). The CDR3 has 15 amino acids. Germline V lookup: CDR1 LNHNV, CDR2 YYDKDF (reference sequence). V was clipped by 3 bases and J by 6 bases, with 15 bases between them. CDR3 sequence (DNA): TGTGCCACCAGCAGCCGGGACTCCCGGGGCAATGAGCAGTTCTTC. Translation: CATSSRDSRGNEQFF. Full variable domain (remainder filled in from reference TRBV15 and TRBJ2-1): DAMVIQNPRYQVTQFGKPVTLSCSQTLNHNVMYWYQQKSSQAPKLLFHYYDKDFNNEADTPDNFQSRRPNTSFCFLDIRSPGLGDTAMYLCATSSRDSRGNEQFFGPGTRLTVL.

The J gene is TRBJ2-7, the V gene TRBV5-1; no definite D call. CDR3 length: 16 amino acids. The V end lost 0 bases, the J end lost 7 bases, and 20 bases lay between the germline ends. Germline V gene sequence: CDR1 SGHRS, CDR2 YFSETQ. For the CDR3, the DNA is TGCGCCAGCAGCTTGGAAGGCACCGGATTGTTGAGAGAGCAGTACTTC. Translating it yields CASSLEGTGLLREQYF.